The present TCR beta chain was sequenced within a study of shared clonotypes between healthy human individuals. The V gene end was trimmed by 4 bases and the J gene end by 4 bases; junction bases not matched to a gene: 14. The V gene's germline CDR1 is SGDLS and CDR2 YYNGEE. CDR3 size: 17 residues. Study-level findings and limits: Across four donors, naive CD4 shared about 5%, naive CD8 over 3%, memory CD4 roughly 2.4%, memory CD8 under 0.5%.

A remark on this clone: The antigen is unknown.

For each subset, genomic DNA was distributed in equal portions over several immunoSEQ plates. The data were produced by immunoSEQ multiplex PCR, yet TCRdb's version contains in-frame clones alone and is incomplete. Among roughly 700,000 clones, less than 95% were seen once, and the ten largest hold 34%. This receptor was obtained from a man between 18 and 35 years old in good health. Some clones in this sample may be carry-over from other donors' samples. The sequenced material came from memory CD8+ T cells from PBMCs. Noted subset: CD45RO+ cells pooled with CCR7-negative TemRA cells. This chain connects TRBV9 to TRBJ1-2, with 9 bases identical to TRBD1. CDR3 residues: CASSPRAGTGMLYGYTF. CDR3 coding DNA: TGTGCCAGCAGCCCAAGGGCCGGGACAGGGATGCTCTATGGCTACACCTTC.